One sample yielded the 24 T cell receptor beta chains listed below, sequenced in a study of shared clonotypes between healthy human individuals (dated by TCRdb to about 2020). Library construction relied on the immunoSEQ multiplex PCR assay. TCRdb retrieved this table from immuneACCESS and kept in-frame rearrangements only. Not all clones are present; in checked studies, unresolved V genes account for under half, and no reason is known for the remainder. The sample table records roughly 500,000 clones; approximately 78% of these occur just once. 12% of the sample is taken by the ten largest. Specimen: PBMCs. These receptors were obtained from a woman aged 40 to 50 in good health. Some clones in this sample may be carry-over from other donors' samples.

V is TRBV6-1 and J is TRBJ2-3, with a tentative D call TRBD1 (6 bases). The CDR3 totals 14 residues. With 2 bases removed from V and 4 bases from J, the gap between germline ends came to 10 bases. Germline lookup yields CDR1 MNHNS and CDR2 SASEGT. CDR3 in DNA: TGTGCCAGCAGTGAACCGGCAGGGGCAGATACGCAGTATTTT. Translation: CASSEPAGADTQYF.

This sequence joins TRBV18 and TRBJ1-1; maybe TRBD1 (5 bases). Germline V CDR1 and CDR2: KGHSH, LQKENI. The CDR3 has 13 amino acids. The ends were cut back, 10 bases at V and 4 bases at J, with 16 bases in the middle. CDR3: CATSSGPRTEAFF. As DNA, the CDR3 is TGTGCCACCAGCTCGGGACCGCGCACTGAAGCTTTCTTT.

J is TRBJ2-5 and V is TRBV5-4; weak D call: TRBD2 (6 bases). The V end lost 5 bases, the J end lost 5 bases, and 19 bases lay between the germline ends. The CDR3 covers 15 residues. CDR1 and CDR2 from the germline V gene are SGHNT and YYREEE (reference sequence). CDR3 sequence (DNA): TGTGCCAGCAGTGCGGGGTTAAGGGGCGGGGAGACCCAGTACTTC. Its protein is CASSAGLRGGETQYF.

For this clone: A read error may be the cause here, since a much bigger clone is one base away. The CDR3 carries no conserved terminal phenylalanine or tryptophan, so it likely arises from a read error. This sequence joins TRBV6-6 and TRBJ2-7; D is ambiguous. The germline V gene has CDR1 MNHNY and CDR2 SVGAGI (reference sequence). The length of the CDR3 is 11 residues. V lost 5 bases and J 4 bases, leaving 6 bases between the germline ends. CDR3 sequence reads: CASSQQYEQYL. In nucleotides, the CDR3 is TGTGCCAGCAGTCAACAATACGAGCAGTACCTC.

This clone was counted between two and nine times. This chain links TRBV7-6 with TRBJ2-5; D uncertain. This CDR3 is 12 amino acids long. V dropped 0 bases and J dropped 5 bases, with 4 bases sitting between them. Germline V gene lookup returns CDR1 SGHVS and CDR2 FNYEAQ. The CDR3, as DNA: TGTGCCAGCAGCTTAGCGATCGAGACCCAGTACTTC. Translating gives CASSLAIETQYF.

The chain employs TRBV7-8 and TRBJ2-2, with unresolved D. V was shortened by 0 bases and J by 8 bases, with 13 bases between the two germline ends. There are 15 residues in the CDR3. The germline V gene has CDR1 SGHVS and CDR2 FQNEAQ. In DNA form, the CDR3 reads TGTGCCAGCAGCTTAGCTCAACCCACGGCAGGGGAGCTGTTTTTT. Translating gives CASSLAQPTAGELFF.

The V call is TRBV7-3, the J call TRBJ2-1; maybe TRBD1 (5 bases). Trimming removed 4 bases from V and 5 bases from J, with 12 bases in between. The CDR3 has 14 amino acids. Germline V gives CDR1 SGHTA, CDR2 FQGTGA. The CDR3 bases are TGTGCCAGCAGCTATGGGGCCCAGAACAATGAGCAGTTCTTC. Translating gives CASSYGAQNNEQFF.

V gene TRBV5-1 combines with J gene TRBJ1-1; no clear D gene. In germline, CDR1 is SGHRS, CDR2 YFSETQ. CDR3 size: 13 residues. V lost 5 bases, J lost 0 bases, and 8 bases lay in between. CDR3 protein: CASREMMNTEAFF. As DNA, the CDR3 is TGCGCCAGCAGGGAGATGATGAACACTGAAGCTTTCTTT.

V usage is TRBV5-6 and J usage is TRBJ1-4; unclear D gene. CDR3 size: 15 residues. Germline CDR1 SGHDT, CDR2 YYEEEE. Trimming removed 3 bases from V and 1 base from J, with 10 bases in between. CDR3 nucleotides: TGTGCCAGCAGCTCGGTGGTCCAAACTAATGAAAAACTGTTTTTT. This translates into CASSSVVQTNEKLFF. The full variable domain, rest sourced from reference TRBV5-6 and TRBJ1-4, is DAGVTQSPTHLIKTRGQQVTLRCSPKSGHDTVSWYQQALGQGPQFIFQYYEEEERQRGNFPDRFSGHQFPNYSSELNVNALLLGDSALYLCASSSVVQTNEKLFFGSGTQLSVL.

V usage is TRBV9 and J usage is TRBJ2-2; D is unresolved. The CDR3 has 15 residues. CDR1 and CDR2 (germline): SGDLS, YYNGEE. V was trimmed by 0 bases and J by 0 bases, leaving 6 bases between them. Written as DNA, the CDR3 is TGTGCCAGCAGCGTAGAGGCAGCGAACACCGGGGAGCTGTTTTTT. Translated: CASSVEAANTGELFF.

This clone was detected once. The chain carries TRBV28 and TRBJ1-1, with 7 positions matching TRBD1. V trimming: 2 bases; J trimming: 3 bases; junction bases outside the gene matches: 9. This CDR3 is built from 16 residues. The V gene's germline CDR1 is MDHEN and CDR2 SYDVKM. The CDR3 region has the DNA TGTGCCAGCAGTTTACCGACAGGGCGGTTGGACACTGAAGCTTTCTTT. Its translation is CASSLPTGRLDTEAFF.

CDR3 DNA: TGTGCCAGCAGCTTATACCTAGAAGTGGGTGAGCAGTTCTTC. Its translation is CASSLYLEVGEQFF. This chain connects TRBV7-3 to TRBJ2-1; D remains ambiguous. Trimming took 2 bases from V and 9 from J, leaving 14 bases between them. Germline CDR1 reads SGHTA; CDR2 reads FQGTGA. There are 14 residues in the CDR3.

The rearrangement links TRBV5-8 to TRBJ2-3; a possible D gene is TRBD1 (5 bases). The CDR3 covers 14 residues. Germline loops: CDR1 SGHTS, CDR2 YDEGEE. Trimming shortened V by 2 bases and J by 0 bases, and 7 bases separated the two germline ends. The CDR3 is CASSFRASTDTQYF. CDR3 in DNA: TGTGCCAGCAGCTTCAGGGCTAGCACAGATACGCAGTATTTT.

The chain links TRBV7-6 to TRBJ2-7, with D possibly being TRBD1 (5 bases). Looked up from germline, CDR1 is SGHVS and CDR2 is FNYEAQ. The CDR3 loop spans 15 amino acids. V was trimmed by 1 base and J by 2 bases, leaving 12 bases between them. The CDR3 region has the DNA TGTGCCAGCAGCTTAGGGCAGGGCCCCACCTACGAGCAGTACTTC. Translating it yields CASSLGQGPTYEQYF.

The rearrangement links TRBV5-5 to TRBJ2-1, with a tentative D call TRBD2 (6 bases). The CDR3 is 12 residues long. V lost 3 bases and J lost 5, with 6 bases in between. Germline V lookup: CDR1 SGHKS, CDR2 YYEKEE (reference sequence). The CDR3 spells CASSWGDNEQFF. CDR3 DNA sequence: TGTGCCAGCAGCTGGGGGGACAATGAGCAGTTCTTC.

A note on this clone: A far larger clone lies a single base away; this is likely a read error. The CDR3 reads CASSPGLTDAGTQYF. CDR3 nucleotides: TGTGCCAGCAGCCCCGGACTAACAGACGCAGGTACGCAGTATTTT. The chain recombines TRBV4-2 with TRBJ2-3; D perhaps matches TRBD2 (6 bases). The V and J ends lost 4 bases and 8 bases respectively, with 19 bases between them. The germline gives CDR1 LGHNA, CDR2 YNFKEQ. The CDR3 runs to 15 residues.

J is TRBJ2-3 and V is TRBV19, with 11 bases fitting TRBD2. Per the germline V gene, CDR1 is LNHDA and CDR2 is SQIVND (reference sequence). The CDR3 sequence is 15 residues long. With V trimmed by 8 bases and J by 1 base, 5 bases remained unmatched. The chain's CDR3 is CASQIAGGGTDTQYF. CDR3 nucleotide sequence: TGTGCCAGTCAGATAGCGGGAGGGGGCACAGATACGCAGTATTTT.

The chain joins TRBV29-1 to TRBJ2-7, with 8 bases matching TRBD1. CDR1 is SQVTM, CDR2 ANQGSEA, per germline. The trim removed 5 bases at V and 0 bases at J, leaving 9 bases unmatched. The CDR3 is 15 amino acids. The CDR3 nucleotides are TGCAGCGTTCGCGCAGGGGGCATGGGCTCCTACGAGCAGTACTTC. Protein sequence: CSVRAGGMGSYEQYF.

A single count supports this clone. This rearrangement joins TRBV9 to TRBJ1-5; a weak D match, TRBD1 (5 bases). CDR3 length equals 21 residues. V dropped 3 bases and J dropped 0 bases, with 28 bases sitting between them. Germline assignment: CDR1 SGDLS and CDR2 YYNGEE. The CDR3: CASSDPCLRRQPRGSNQPQHF. Here the CDR3 DNA reads TGTGCCAGCAGCGACCCCTGTCTTCGGCGACAGCCCCGGGGTAGCAATCAGCCCCAGCATTTT.

This rearrangement joins TRBV25-1 to TRBJ1-1; D is perhaps TRBD1 (6 bases). The germline CDR1 and CDR2 sequences are MGHDK and SYGVNS. The CDR3 is 14 residues long. Trimming stripped 6 bases from V and 5 bases from J, with 16 bases between. DNA of the CDR3: TGTGCCAGCAGCCAAGGGGGTTATGGGACTGAAGCTTTCTTT. It encodes CASSQGGYGTEAFF.

As to this clone: A read error may explain this, as a much larger clone is one base away. Additional DNA sequences in this sample encode the identical CDR3. The V and J genes are TRBV6-5 and TRBJ2-3, with D maybe TRBD1 (6 bases). This CDR3 is 15 amino acids long. Trimming took off 6 bases at V and 5 bases at J, with 18 bases between the two ends. The germline CDR1 and CDR2 sequences are MNHEY and SVGAGI. CDR3 sequence reads: CASREPKRGRDTQYF. The DNA for the CDR3 is TGTGCCAGCAGGGAGCCAAAAAGGGGGAGAGATACGCAGTATTTT.

The V and J genes are TRBV2 and TRBJ1-1; TRBD1 matches at 9 bases. V lost 8 bases to trimming and J lost 3 bases; unmatched junction nucleotides: 7. The CDR3 sequence is 14 residues long. Germline CDR1 is SNHLY and CDR2 is FYNNEI. The CDR3 region is CASGNRDRDTEAFF. The CDR3 nucleotides read TGTGCCAGCGGAAACCGGGACAGGGACACTGAAGCTTTCTTT.

This chain joins TRBV28 and TRBJ2-3, with D perhaps TRBD1 or TRBD2 (6 bases each). The germline V and J ends were trimmed by 5 bases and 7 bases, with 19 bases remaining between them. CDR3 length: 15 amino acids. Looked up from germline, CDR1 is MDHEN and CDR2 is SYDVKM. Here the CDR3 DNA reads TGTGCCAGCAGTCCCCGACTAGGAGGGGGATATACGCAGTATTTT. Translation gives CASSPRLGGGYTQYF.

V usage is TRBV7-2 and J usage is TRBJ2-7; no firm D call. This CDR3 is 13 amino acids long. The ends were cut back, 3 bases at V and 0 bases at J, with 6 bases in the middle. Germline CDR1 and CDR2: SGHTA and FQGNSA. CDR3 in DNA: TGTGCCAGCAGCTTGTGGACCTCCTACGAGCAGTACTTC. It translates to CASSLWTSYEQYF.